Shown below are 4 T cell receptor beta chains from a single sample sequenced in a study of cytomegalovirus exposure and HLA in healthy donors. PCR amplification relied on 60 Vbeta primers (plus 13 Jbeta primers). Some clones are missing from TCRdb's copy, which holds only in-frame ones; the method was immunoSEQ multiplex PCR. The sample lists fewer than 250,000 clones, approximately 82% occurring once. The material sequenced was PBMCs. Receptors were obtained from a woman in her 50s in good health and CMV-seropositive.

V is TRBV4-2 and J is TRBJ1-4; D gene uncertain. This CDR3 is 16 amino acids long. V lost 1 base to trimming and J lost 1 base, with 10 bases between them. CDR1 and CDR2 (germline): LGHNA, YNFKEQ. The CDR3 nucleotides are TGTGCCAGCAGCCAAGGACAAAGAATAACTAATGAAAAACTGTTTTTT. It translates to CASSQGQRITNEKLFF.

V gene TRBV6-5 combines with J gene TRBJ1-2; D is perhaps TRBD1 (5 bases). Trimming took 7 bases from V and 13 from J, leaving 22 bases between them. Germline V gives CDR1 MNHEY, CDR2 SVGAGI. This CDR3 contains 13 residues. In nucleotides, the CDR3 is TGTGCCAGCAATACGGGACGGGGGACTGAACGCACCTTC. As protein: CASNTGRGTERTF.

This chain connects TRBV6-1 to TRBJ2-5, with 12 bases matching TRBD1. The germline CDR1 and CDR2 sequences are MNHNS and SASEGT. J gave up 6 bases and V 4 bases, and 6 bases lay outside the gene matches. This CDR3 is 15 amino acids long. The CDR3 bases are TGTGCCAGCAGTGCGAGGGGACAGGGGGCCAAGACCCAGTACTTC. Its protein product is CASSARGQGAKTQYF.

This clone appeared a single time. The rearrangement uses TRBV6-5 and TRBJ1-3; no definite D call. The V end was cut by 9 bases, the J end by 1 base, with 13 bases between. CDR1 is MNHEY, CDR2 SVGAGI, per germline. This CDR3 region has 14 residues. Written as DNA, the CDR3 is TGTGCCAGTACGGGATCCACATCTGGAAACACCATATATTTT. The encoded protein is CASTGSTSGNTIYF.